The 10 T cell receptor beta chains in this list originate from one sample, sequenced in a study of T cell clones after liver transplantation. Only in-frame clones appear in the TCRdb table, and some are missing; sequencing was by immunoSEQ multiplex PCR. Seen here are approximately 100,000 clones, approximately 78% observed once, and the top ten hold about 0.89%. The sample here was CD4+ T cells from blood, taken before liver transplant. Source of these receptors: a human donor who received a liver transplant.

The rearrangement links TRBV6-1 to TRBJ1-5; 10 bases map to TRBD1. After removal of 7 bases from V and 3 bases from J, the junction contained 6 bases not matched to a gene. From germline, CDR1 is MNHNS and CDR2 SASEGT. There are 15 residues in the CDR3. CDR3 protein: CASNPTGGINQPQHF. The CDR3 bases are TGTGCCAGCAACCCGACAGGGGGCATCAATCAGCCCCAGCATTTT.

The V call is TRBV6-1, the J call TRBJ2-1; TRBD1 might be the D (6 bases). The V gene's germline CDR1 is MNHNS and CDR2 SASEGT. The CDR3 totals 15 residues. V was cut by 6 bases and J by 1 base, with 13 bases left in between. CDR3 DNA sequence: TGTGCCAGCAGGAGTCGCGACAGGTCCTACAATGAGCAGTTCTTC. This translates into CASRSRDRSYNEQFF.

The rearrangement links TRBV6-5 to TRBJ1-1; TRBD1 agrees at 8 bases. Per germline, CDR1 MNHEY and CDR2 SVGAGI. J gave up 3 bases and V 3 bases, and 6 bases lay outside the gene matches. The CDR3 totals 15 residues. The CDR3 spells CASSYGDRWDTEAFF. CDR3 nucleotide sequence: TGTGCCAGCAGTTATGGGGACAGGTGGGACACTGAAGCTTTCTTT.

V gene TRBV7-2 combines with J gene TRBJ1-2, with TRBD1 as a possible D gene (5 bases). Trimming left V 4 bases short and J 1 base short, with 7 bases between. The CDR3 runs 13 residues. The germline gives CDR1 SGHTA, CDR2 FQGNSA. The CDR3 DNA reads TGTGCCAGCAGCTCACAGGTTAACTATGGCTACACCTTC. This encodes CASSSQVNYGYTF. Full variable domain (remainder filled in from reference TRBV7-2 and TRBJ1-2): GAGVSQSPSNKVTEKGKDVELRCDPISGHTALYWYRQSLGQGLEFLIYFQGNSAPDKSGLPSDRFSAERTGGSVSTLTIQRTQQEDSAVYLCASSSQVNYGYTFGSGTRLTVV.

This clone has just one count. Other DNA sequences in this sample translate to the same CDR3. CDR3 bases: TGTGCCAGCAGAGCCCGGGAAAAACTGTTTTTT. As protein: CASRAREKLFF. V and J are TRBV27 and TRBJ1-4; D is ambiguous. Germline CDR1 MNHEY, CDR2 SMNVEV (reference sequence). This CDR3 spans 11 amino acids. The V end lost 6 bases, the J end lost 8 bases, and 7 bases lay between the germline ends.

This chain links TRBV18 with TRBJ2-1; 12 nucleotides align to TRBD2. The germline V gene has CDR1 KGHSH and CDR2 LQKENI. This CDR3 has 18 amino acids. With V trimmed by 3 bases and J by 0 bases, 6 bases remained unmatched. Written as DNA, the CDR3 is TGTGCCAGCTCACCGAGGACTAGCGGGGATAGCTCCTACAATGAGCAGTTCTTC. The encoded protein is CASSPRTSGDSSYNEQFF.

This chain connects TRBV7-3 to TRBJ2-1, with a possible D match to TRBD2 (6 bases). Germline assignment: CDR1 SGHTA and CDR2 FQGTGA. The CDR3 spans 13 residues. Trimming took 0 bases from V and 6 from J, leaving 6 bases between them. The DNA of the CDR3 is TGTGCCAGCAGCTTAACCGGGGGCAATGAGCAGTTCTTC. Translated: CASSLTGGNEQFF.

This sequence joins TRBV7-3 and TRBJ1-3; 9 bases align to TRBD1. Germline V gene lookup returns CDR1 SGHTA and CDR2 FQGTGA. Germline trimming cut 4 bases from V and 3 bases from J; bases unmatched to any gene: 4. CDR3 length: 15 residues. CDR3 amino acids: CASSSTGGDGNTIYF. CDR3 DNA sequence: TGTGCCAGCAGCTCAACAGGGGGCGATGGAAACACCATATATTTT.

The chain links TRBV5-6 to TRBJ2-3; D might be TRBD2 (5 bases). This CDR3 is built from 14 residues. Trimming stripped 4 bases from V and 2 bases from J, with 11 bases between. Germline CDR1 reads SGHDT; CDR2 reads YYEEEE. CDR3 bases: TGTGCCAGCAGCCCGGAGCGGTCCACAGATACGCAGTATTTT. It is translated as CASSPERSTDTQYF.

CDR3 DNA sequence: TGCGCCAGCAGCTTGGCCGCGGTCTTGACGAACACCGGGGAGCTGTTTTTT. Translation: CASSLAAVLTNTGELFF. V usage is TRBV5-1 and J usage is TRBJ2-2; no clear D. Trimming took off 0 bases at V and 0 bases at J, with 12 bases between the two ends. The CDR3 spans 17 residues. Germline CDR1 and CDR2: SGHRS and YFSETQ.